This T cell receptor beta chain was obtained from a study of resident and recirculating memory T cells in vitiligo. Looking at the study overall: Epidermis came from shave biopsies of lesional and nonlesional sites, plus PBMCs. Genomic DNA was extracted from whole homogenized samples, with no cell sorting. General study results and limits: No unique dominant TCR clone was found in vitiligo lesions.

Turning to this clone: What it recognizes is unknown.

The CDR3 length is 15 residues. The trim removed 0 bases at V and 3 bases at J, leaving 2 bases unmatched. The germline V gene has CDR1 SGHDT and CDR2 YYEEEE. Some clones are missing from TCRdb's copy, which holds only in-frame ones; the method was immunoSEQ multiplex PCR. Seen here are around 78,000 clones, around 90% observed once, and the top ten hold 4% to 5.5%. The V gene is TRBV5-6, the J gene TRBJ2-3, with 9 positions matching TRBD1. The receptor was isolated from a male donor with vitiligo. Sequences were obtained from blood. The CDR3 loop is CASSLGQGGTDTQYF. As DNA, the CDR3 is TGTGCCAGCAGCTTGGGACAGGGGGGTACAGATACGCAGTATTTT.